A single sample is the source of the 14 T cell receptor beta chains below, sequenced in a study of T cell changes during pregnancy in multiple sclerosis (dated by TCRdb to the late 2010s). The library was made by the immunoSEQ multiplex PCR assay. TCRdb provides this immuneACCESS table in a form limited to in-frame rearrangements. Some clones are lacking; in checked studies, under half of them reflect an unresolved V gene, and why the rest are absent is not known. In this sample the table shows about 24,000 clones, approximately 86% of which occur a single time. The top ten clonotypes cover around 0.97% of the sample. This specimen was CD4+ T cells from peripheral blood mononuclear cells, taken in the second trimester of pregnancy. The source of these receptors is a female donor in good health, enrolled as a control in a pregnancy study.

The chain links TRBV25-1 to TRBJ2-1; 13 nucleotides match TRBD2. V was clipped by 5 bases and J by 8 bases; unmatched bases: 6. Germline V gene lookup returns CDR1 MGHDK and CDR2 SYGVNS. The CDR3 is 15 amino acids. Here the CDR3 reads CASSRTSGGGDEQFF. CDR3 DNA sequence: TGTGCCAGCAGTAGGACTAGCGGGGGCGGAGATGAGCAGTTCTTC.

The chain uses TRBV12-1 and TRBJ1-5; the table's TRBD1 call for D was not verified on the DNA. TRBV12-1 has pseudogene status. This CDR3 is built from 18 residues. Written as DNA, the CDR3 is TGTGCCAGCAGCTTTGATCGGCCAGGGTGGGGTTGTAATCAGCCCCAGCATTTT. Translation gives CASSFDRPGWGCNQPQHF.

The chain is built from TRBV19 and TRBJ1-6; TRBD1 might be the D (5 bases). The CDR3 consists of 14 residues. Per germline, CDR1 LNHDA and CDR2 SQIVND (reference sequence). V dropped 3 bases and J dropped 6 bases, with 9 bases sitting between them. CDR3 loop: CASSISGINSPLHF. In nucleotides, the CDR3 is TGTGCCAGTAGTATCTCAGGGATTAATTCACCCCTCCACTTT.

The V call is TRBV4-2, the J call TRBJ1-5, with 7 nucleotides matching TRBD1. Germline V gene data show CDR1 as LGHNA and CDR2 as YNFKEQ. Losses at the gene ends were 0 bases for V and 3 bases for J; bases not matched to a gene: 11. The length of the CDR3 is 18 residues. The CDR3 loop reads CASSQDQPQGGYNQPQHF. The CDR3 DNA follows: TGTGCCAGCAGCCAAGATCAGCCCCAGGGGGGCTACAATCAGCCCCAGCATTTT.

This clone was detected a few times. This chain links TRBV2 with TRBJ2-7; no clear D. Between the trimmed V and J ends, which lost 2 bases and 2 bases, there was a span of 10 bases. Germline V CDR1 and CDR2: SNHLY, FYNNEI. The CDR3 sequence is 14 residues long. The chain's CDR3 is CASSERLVTYEQYF. CDR3 DNA sequence: TGTGCCAGCAGTGAAAGACTCGTCACCTACGAGCAGTACTTC. The full variable domain, with the rest looked up from reference TRBV2 and TRBJ2-7, is EPEVTQTPSHQVTQMGQEVILRCVPISNHLYFYWYRQILGQKVEFLVSFYNNEISEKSEIFDDQFSVERPDGSNFTLKIRSTKLEDSAMYFCASSERLVTYEQYFGPGTRLTVT.

The chain combines TRBV7-2 with TRBJ1-5; 9 nucleotides match TRBD1. CDR1 and CDR2 (germline): SGHTA, FQGNSA. The V gene end was trimmed by 1 base and the J gene end by 2 bases; junction bases not matched to a gene: 12. The CDR3 length is 19 residues. The CDR3 DNA follows: TGTGCCAGCAGCTTAGGGGGGTACAGGGGGCAGGTGGGCAATCAGCCCCAGCATTTT. As protein: CASSLGGYRGQVGNQPQHF.

The CDR3 loop reads CASSFYTGQNYEQYF. For the CDR3, the DNA is TGTGCCAGCAGTTTCTACACGGGACAGAACTACGAGCAGTACTTC. The gene calls are TRBV27 and TRBJ2-7, with 7 nucleotides matching TRBD1. The CDR3 is made up of 15 amino acids. Germline CDR1 reads MNHEY; CDR2 reads SMNVEV (reference sequence). V lost 3 bases, J lost 3 bases, and 8 bases stayed unmatched.

The gene calls are TRBV5-1 and TRBJ2-5, with D perhaps matching TRBD2 (6 bases). The V and J ends lost 1 base and 5 bases respectively, with 15 bases between them. CDR1 is SGHRS, CDR2 YFSETQ, per germline. The CDR3 contains 15 residues. The DNA of the CDR3 is TGCGCCAGCAGCTTGCGTGTGGCAGGGAGGGAGACCCAGTACTTC. It translates to CASSLRVAGRETQYF.

V usage is TRBV19 and J usage is TRBJ1-4; 8 bases map to TRBD1. In germline, CDR1 is LNHDA, CDR2 SQIVND (reference sequence). CDR3 length equals 13 residues. The junction had 3 bases not matched to a gene; V was cut back by 5 bases and J by 7 bases. CDR3 residues: CASSPDRGEKLFF. CDR3 nucleotide sequence: TGTGCCAGTAGTCCCGACAGGGGTGAAAAACTGTTTTTT.

The chain has TRBV9 and TRBJ2-1, with 15 bases matching TRBD2. The germline gives CDR1 SGDLS, CDR2 YYNGEE. V lost 3 bases, J lost 2 bases, and 3 bases stayed unmatched. This CDR3 comprises 17 residues. The CDR3 here is CASSGGLAGGTYNEQFF. DNA of the CDR3: TGTGCCAGCAGCGGCGGACTAGCGGGAGGGACCTACAATGAGCAGTTCTTC. The complete variable domain, with remaining parts taken from reference TRBV9 and TRBJ2-1, reads DSGVTQTPKHLITATGQRVTLRCSPRSGDLSVYWYQQSLDQGLQFLIQYYNGEERAKGNILERFSAQQFPDLHSELNLSSLELGDSALYFCASSGGLAGGTYNEQFFGPGTRLTVL.

V and J are TRBV7-2 and TRBJ2-5; 7 positions agree with TRBD2. The CDR3 sequence is 14 residues long. From germline, CDR1 is SGHTA and CDR2 FQGNSA. After removal of 5 bases from V and 6 bases from J, the junction contained 9 bases not matched to a gene. The CDR3 spells CASSLGVGGKTQYF. The CDR3, as DNA: TGTGCCAGCAGCCTAGGGGTGGGGGGGAAGACCCAGTACTTC.

The chain recombines TRBV7-9 with TRBJ2-5; 9 nucleotides line up with TRBD2. Trimming removed 2 bases from V and 5 bases from J; junction bases left unmatched: 12. Germline V gene data show CDR1 as SEHNR and CDR2 as FQNEAQ (reference sequence). The CDR3 loop spans 17 amino acids. CDR3 amino acids: CASSLYPTGLAVETQYF. CDR3 DNA sequence: TGTGCCAGCAGCTTATACCCAACGGGACTAGCTGTGGAGACCCAGTACTTC.

This chain links TRBV10-3 with TRBJ2-3, with TRBD2 matching 8 bases. CDR3 length: 14 residues. Germline CDR1 ENHRY, CDR2 SYGVKD. V trimming: 6 bases; J trimming: 0 bases; junction bases outside the gene matches: 2. The CDR3 nucleotides read TGTGCCATCAGCCGGGGGGGCAGCACAGATACGCAGTATTTT. Amino acids: CAISRGGSTDTQYF.

The J gene is TRBJ1-5, the V gene TRBV11-1, with no clear D. Between the trimmed V and J ends, which lost 5 bases and 2 bases, there was a span of 7 bases. Germline CDR1 is SGHAT and CDR2 is FQDESV (reference sequence). The CDR3 sequence is 13 residues long. The DNA for the CDR3 is TGTGCCAGCAGCCCCTCCCGCAATCAGCCCCAGCATTTT. Encoded protein: CASSPSRNQPQHF.